In its sample, the clone carrying this T cell receptor (beta chain) was seen a few times. Using RNA transcripts, the TCR beta CDR3 regions were amplified. First-round RT-PCR employed HTBI primers, with a second-round multiplex PCR after it. TCRdb re-analysed the multiplex PCR reads in MiXCR, keeping a single row per CDR3 protein. This table has 620,000 or so distinct CDR3 sequences, about 20% appearing once. These data are taken from a study of Graves' ophthalmopathy and Graves' hyperthyroidism. There are 13 residues in the CDR3. Trimming stripped 6 bases from V and 5 bases from J, with 10 bases between. Germline V gene sequence: CDR1 SNHLY, CDR2 FYNNEI.

This chain links TRBV2 with TRBJ2-2; D is possibly TRBD1 (6 bases). Material for sequencing was peripheral blood. This TCR was sampled from a woman aged 18-29 years with stable Graves' hyperthyroidism. Some clones in this sample may be carry-over from other donors' samples. As DNA, the CDR3 is TGTGCCAGCAGGGCAGGGGCGACCGGGGAGCTGTTTTTT. As protein: CASRAGATGELFF.